These 3 T cell receptor beta chains were all obtained from the same sample, sequenced in a study of response to subunit inactivated influenza vaccine. TCRdb independently ran MiXCR on the RT-PCR reads; one entry per CDR3 protein. There are over 450,000 distinct CDR3 sequences in the sample; approximately 12% occur only once, and roughly 13% lies in the top ten. The source material was PBMCs from blood, sampled about 40 days after vaccination. These receptors originate from a man in his fifties who received an inactivated influenza vaccine.

This clonotype came up a few times. The V gene is TRBV4-2, the J gene TRBJ1-6; TRBD1 matches 7 bases. This CDR3 has 13 amino acids. Losses at the gene ends were 4 bases for V and 8 bases for J; bases not matched to a gene: 2. CDR1 LGHNA and CDR2 YNFKEQ come from the germline V gene. CDR3 residues: CASSLDRDSPLHF. The CDR3 DNA follows: TGTGCCAGCAGCCTTGACAGGGATTCACCCCTCCACTTT.

This clonotype appeared many times. The chain has TRBV7-2 and TRBJ2-3, with 13 positions matching TRBD2. Germline V gene data show CDR1 as SGHTA and CDR2 as FQGNSA. V gave up 5 bases and J gave up 14 bases; unmatched junction bases: 13. This CDR3 has 15 residues. CDR3 sequence: CASSRTSGSPQSPYF. Written as DNA, the CDR3 is TGTGCCAGCAGCCGGACTAGCGGGAGCCCGCAATCCCCGTATTTT.

The rearrangement links TRBV5-1 to TRBJ2-1, with 9 bases matching TRBD1. This CDR3 region has 16 residues. V gave up 1 base and J gave up 4 bases; unmatched junction bases: 6. Germline assignment: CDR1 SGHRS and CDR2 YFSETQ. The CDR3 spells CASSLLAGQGYNEQFF. CDR3 coding DNA: TGCGCCAGCAGCTTGTTGGCGGGACAGGGATACAATGAGCAGTTCTTC.